The 10 T cell receptor beta chains below all came from one sample that was sequenced in a study of Ad26.COV2.S vaccination and SARS-CoV-2 variants. Sequenced by immunoSEQ multiplex PCR; TCRdb stores in-frame clones only, minus some. Of 440,000 or so clones in the sample, 89% were seen once. Noted treatment: about 20 received Ad26.COV2.S at low or high dose, single or two shots; roughly five received placebo; per-sample allocation not given. Collection of the samples took place on day 63 after the first injection of vaccine or placebo. The sample in question was peripheral blood, obtained in a trial of Ad26.COV2.S vaccine versus placebo. These receptors were taken from a person between 18 and 65 years old who received the Ad26.COV2.S COVID-19 vaccine or a placebo.

The V call is TRBV11-1, the J call TRBJ1-2; D possibly corresponds to TRBD1 (6 bases). CDR1 and CDR2 (germline): SGHAT, FQDESV (reference sequence). The CDR3 runs to 16 residues. Trimming pared 4 bases from V and 7 bases from J, leaving 22 bases between. CDR3 residues: CASSSEARGLAGGYTF. The CDR3 DNA reads as TGTGCCAGCAGCTCAGAAGCCAGGGGCCTCGCGGGTGGCTACACCTTC.

The CDR3 region is CATSPGANQPQHF. CDR3 nucleotide sequence: TGTGCCACTTCGCCAGGGGCAAATCAGCCCCAGCATTTT. V usage is TRBV4-2 and J usage is TRBJ1-5; tentatively, D is TRBD1 (6 bases). The length of the CDR3 is 13 residues. The V end was cut by 10 bases, the J end by 4 bases, with 14 bases between. Germline V lookup: CDR1 LGHNA, CDR2 YNFKEQ.

The J gene is TRBJ1-2, the V gene TRBV7-2, with D possibly matching TRBD1 (6 bases). Trimming left V 5 bases short and J 2 bases short, with 18 bases between. Germline lookup yields CDR1 SGHTA and CDR2 FQGNSA. This CDR3 spans 16 amino acids. As DNA, the CDR3 is TGTGCCAGCAGCCCCTCCGGGGGGCAGGGAAACTATGGCTACACCTTC. Its protein product is CASSPSGGQGNYGYTF.

The V and J genes are TRBV6-5 and TRBJ2-1; 7 bases are shared with TRBD1. The CDR3 has 15 amino acids. V shed 2 bases and J 4 bases; nucleotides not matched to a gene: 5. Germline CDR1 and CDR2: MNHEY and SVGAGI. The CDR3 is CASSYDGQEYNEQFF. The DNA of the CDR3 is TGTGCCAGCAGTTACGACGGACAGGAATACAATGAGCAGTTCTTC.

V and J are TRBV5-4 and TRBJ1-4, with D possibly TRBD1 on 6 matching bases. The CDR3 extends over 17 amino acids. Germline loops: CDR1 SGHNT, CDR2 YYREEE (reference sequence). V was clipped by 2 bases and J by 4 bases, with 18 bases between them. CDR3 region: CASSLGLGGWNNEKLFF. DNA of the CDR3: TGTGCCAGCAGCTTAGGACTTGGGGGCTGGAATAATGAAAAACTGTTTTTT.

The genes are TRBV11-2 and TRBJ2-5; 12 bases are shared with TRBD1. J gave up 4 bases and V 4 bases, and 1 base lay outside the gene matches. The CDR3 sequence is 14 residues long. The germline gives CDR1 SGHAT, CDR2 FQNNGV. CDR3 residues: CASSWDRGRETQYF. The CDR3 region has the DNA TGTGCCAGCAGCTGGGACAGGGGGCGAGAGACCCAGTACTTC.

The chain has TRBV28 and TRBJ2-3; no firm D call. The CDR3 extends over 13 amino acids. Looked up from germline, CDR1 is MDHEN and CDR2 is SYDVKM. V was cut by 10 bases and J by 3 bases, with 14 bases left in between. The chain's CDR3 is CATDPSSTDTQYF. DNA of the CDR3: TGTGCCACGGACCCCTCTAGTACAGATACGCAGTATTTT.

The DNA of the CDR3 is TGTGCCAGTAGTGGACTCAGGGGTGGTAACACTGAAGCTTTCTTT. Translated, it gives CASSGLRGGNTEAFF. This chain links TRBV19 with TRBJ1-1; weak D call: TRBD1 (6 bases). The CDR3 length is 15 residues. The ends were cut back, 5 bases at V and 2 bases at J, with 15 bases in the middle. Germline values: CDR1 LNHDA, CDR2 SQIVND (reference sequence).

This chain uses TRBV5-4 with TRBJ2-7; either TRBD1 or TRBD2 may fit D (5 bases each). V was shortened by 1 base and J by 6 bases, with 11 bases between the two germline ends. Germline CDR1 reads SGHNT; CDR2 reads YYREEE (reference sequence). This CDR3 contains 13 residues. The DNA for the CDR3 is TGTGCCAGCAGCTTGTTAATCGGGGCCGAGCAGTACTTC. Its protein is CASSLLIGAEQYF.

The V gene is TRBV3-1 (or the pseudogene TRBV3-2), the J gene TRBJ2-7, with D tentatively TRBD1 or TRBD2 (5 bases each). The germline V and J ends were trimmed by 4 bases and 6 bases, with 22 bases remaining between them. CDR3 length: 16 residues. The V gene's germline CDR1 is LGHDT and CDR2 YNNKEL (reference sequence). CDR3 nucleotide sequence: TGTGCCAGCAGCCCCTCGGGGAGCAGGGTTCTTGGCGAGCAGTACTTC. Translating gives CASSPSGSRVLGEQYF.